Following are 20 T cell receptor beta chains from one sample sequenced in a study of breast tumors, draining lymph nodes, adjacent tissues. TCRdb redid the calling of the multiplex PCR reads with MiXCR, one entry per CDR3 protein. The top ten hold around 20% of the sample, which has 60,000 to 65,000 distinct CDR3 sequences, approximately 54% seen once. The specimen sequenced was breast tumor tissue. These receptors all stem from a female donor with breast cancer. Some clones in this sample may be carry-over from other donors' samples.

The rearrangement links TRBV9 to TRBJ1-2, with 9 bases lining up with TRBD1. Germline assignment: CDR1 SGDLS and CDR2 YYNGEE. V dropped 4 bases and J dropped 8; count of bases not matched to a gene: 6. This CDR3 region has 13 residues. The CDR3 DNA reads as TGTGCCAGCAGCTCCACAGGGGGCGCGGGCTACACCTTC. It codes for CASSSTGGAGYTF.

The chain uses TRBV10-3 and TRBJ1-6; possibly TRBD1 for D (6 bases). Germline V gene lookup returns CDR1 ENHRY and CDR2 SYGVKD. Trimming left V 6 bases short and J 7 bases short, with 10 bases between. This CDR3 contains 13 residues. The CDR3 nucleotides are TGTGCCATCAGCTGGACAGAAAATTCACCCCTCCACTTT. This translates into CAISWTENSPLHF.

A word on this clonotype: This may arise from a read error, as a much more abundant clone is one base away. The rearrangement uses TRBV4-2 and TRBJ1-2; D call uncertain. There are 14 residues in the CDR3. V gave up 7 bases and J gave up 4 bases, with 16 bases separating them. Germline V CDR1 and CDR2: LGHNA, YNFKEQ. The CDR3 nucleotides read TGTGCCAGCAACCAGTCCACGGACTCCTATGGCTACACCTTC. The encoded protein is CASNQSTDSYGYTF.

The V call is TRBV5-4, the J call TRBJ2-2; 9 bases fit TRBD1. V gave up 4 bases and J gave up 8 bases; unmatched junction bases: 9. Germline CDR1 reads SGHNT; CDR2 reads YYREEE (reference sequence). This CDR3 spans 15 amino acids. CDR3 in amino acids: CASSTNRGQGGELFF. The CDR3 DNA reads TGTGCCAGCAGCACCAACAGGGGGCAGGGAGGGGAGCTGTTTTTT.

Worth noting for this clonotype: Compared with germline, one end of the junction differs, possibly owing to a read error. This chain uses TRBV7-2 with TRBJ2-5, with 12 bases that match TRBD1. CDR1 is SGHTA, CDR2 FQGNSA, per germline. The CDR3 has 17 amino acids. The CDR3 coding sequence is TGTGCTAGCAGCTTAAGGGGACAGGGGGCCCCACAAGAGACCCAGTACTTC. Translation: CASSLRGQGAPQETQYF. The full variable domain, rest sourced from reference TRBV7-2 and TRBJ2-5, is GAGVSQSPSNKVTEKGKDVELRCDPISGHTALYWYRQSLGQGLEFLIYFQGNSAPDKSGLPSDRFSAERTGGSVSTLTIQRTQQEDSAVYLCASSLRGQGAPQETQYFGPGTRLLVL.

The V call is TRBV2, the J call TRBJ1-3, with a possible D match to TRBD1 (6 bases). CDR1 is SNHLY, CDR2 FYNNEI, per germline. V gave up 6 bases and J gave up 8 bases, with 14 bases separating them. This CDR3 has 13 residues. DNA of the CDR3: TGTGCCAGCAGCGCCGGACAGCGGGACACCATATATTTT. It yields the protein CASSAGQRDTIYF.

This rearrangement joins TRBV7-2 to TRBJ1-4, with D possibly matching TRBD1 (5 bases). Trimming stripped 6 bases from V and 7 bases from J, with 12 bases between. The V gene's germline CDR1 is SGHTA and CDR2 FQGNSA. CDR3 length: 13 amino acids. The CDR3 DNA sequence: TGTGCCAGCAGAATGGCAGGGAGTGAAAAACTGTTTTTT. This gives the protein CASRMAGSEKLFF.

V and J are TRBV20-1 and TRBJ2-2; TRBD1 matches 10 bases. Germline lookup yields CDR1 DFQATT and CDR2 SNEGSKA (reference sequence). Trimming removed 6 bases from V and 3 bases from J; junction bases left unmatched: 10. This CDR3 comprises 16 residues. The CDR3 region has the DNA TGCAGTGCAGGGTACAGGGACAGGGGATACACCGGGGAGCTGTTTTTT. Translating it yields CSAGYRDRGYTGELFF.

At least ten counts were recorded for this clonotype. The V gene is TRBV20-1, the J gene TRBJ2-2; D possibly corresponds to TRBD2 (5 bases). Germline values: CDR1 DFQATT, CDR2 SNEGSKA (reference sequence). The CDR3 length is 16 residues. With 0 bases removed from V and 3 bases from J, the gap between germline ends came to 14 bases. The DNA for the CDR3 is TGCAGTGCTAGAGATCTAGGGAGTCGTGACACCGGGGAGCTGTTTTTT. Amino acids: CSARDLGSRDTGELFF.

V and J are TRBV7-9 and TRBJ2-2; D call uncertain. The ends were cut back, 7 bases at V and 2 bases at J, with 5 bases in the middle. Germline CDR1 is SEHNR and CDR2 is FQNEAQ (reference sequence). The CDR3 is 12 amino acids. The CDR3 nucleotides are TGTGCCAGCACAGACAACACCGGGGAGCTGTTTTTT. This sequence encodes CASTDNTGELFF.

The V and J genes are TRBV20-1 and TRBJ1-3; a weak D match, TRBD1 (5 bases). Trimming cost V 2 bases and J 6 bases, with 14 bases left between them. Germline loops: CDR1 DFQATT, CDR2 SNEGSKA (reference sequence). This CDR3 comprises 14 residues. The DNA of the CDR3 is TGCAGTGCTAGACTGTGGGACGGTGAAAACACCATATATTTT. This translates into CSARLWDGENTIYF.

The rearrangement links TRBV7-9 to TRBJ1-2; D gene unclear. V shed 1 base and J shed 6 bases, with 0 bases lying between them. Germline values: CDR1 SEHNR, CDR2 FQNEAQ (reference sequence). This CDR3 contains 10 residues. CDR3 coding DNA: TGTGCCAGCAGCTTAGATGGCTACACCTTC. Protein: CASSLDGYTF. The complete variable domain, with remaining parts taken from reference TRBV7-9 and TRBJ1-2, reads DTGVSQNPRHKITKRGQNVTFRCDPISEHNRLYWYRQTLGQGPEFLTYFQNEAQLEKSRLLSDRFSAERPKGSFSTLEIQRTEQGDSAMYLCASSLDGYTFGSGTRLTVV.

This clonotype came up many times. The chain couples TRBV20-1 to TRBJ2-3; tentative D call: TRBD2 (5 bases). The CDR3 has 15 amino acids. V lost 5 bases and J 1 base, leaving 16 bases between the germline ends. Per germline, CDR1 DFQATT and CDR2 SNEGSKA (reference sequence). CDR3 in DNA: TGCAGTGCTCCCGGACTCGTCGGTCGCACAGATACGCAGTATTTT. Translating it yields CSAPGLVGRTDTQYF.

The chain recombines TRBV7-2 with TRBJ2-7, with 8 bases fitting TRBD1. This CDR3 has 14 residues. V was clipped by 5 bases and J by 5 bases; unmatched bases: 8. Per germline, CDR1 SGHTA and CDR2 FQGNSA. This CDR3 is CASSPYRGDNEQYF. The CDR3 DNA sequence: TGTGCCAGCAGCCCCTACAGGGGGGACAACGAGCAGTACTTC.

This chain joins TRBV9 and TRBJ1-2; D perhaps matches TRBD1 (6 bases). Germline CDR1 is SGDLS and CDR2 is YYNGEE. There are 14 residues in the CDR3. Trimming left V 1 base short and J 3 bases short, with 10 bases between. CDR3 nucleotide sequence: TGTGCCAGCAGCGTATCGGACAGCTACTATGGCTACACCTTC. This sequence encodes CASSVSDSYYGYTF.

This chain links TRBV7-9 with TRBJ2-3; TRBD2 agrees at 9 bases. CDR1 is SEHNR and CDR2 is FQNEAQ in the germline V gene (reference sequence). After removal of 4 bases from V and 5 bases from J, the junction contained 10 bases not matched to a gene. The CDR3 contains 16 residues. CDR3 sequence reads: CASSSLAGGPIDTQYF. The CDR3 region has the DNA TGTGCCAGCAGCTCCCTTGCGGGAGGGCCGATAGATACGCAGTATTTT.

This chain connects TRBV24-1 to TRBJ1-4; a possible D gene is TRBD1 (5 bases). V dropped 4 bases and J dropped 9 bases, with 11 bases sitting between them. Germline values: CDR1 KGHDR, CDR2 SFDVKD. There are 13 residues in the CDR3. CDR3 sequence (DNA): TGTGCCACCAGTGAGCGGGACGGACAAAAACTGTTTTTT. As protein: CATSERDGQKLFF.

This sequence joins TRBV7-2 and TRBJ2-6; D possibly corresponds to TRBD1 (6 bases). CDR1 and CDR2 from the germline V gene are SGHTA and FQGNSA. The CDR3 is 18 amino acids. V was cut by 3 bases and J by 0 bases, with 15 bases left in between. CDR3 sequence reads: CASSLSQGWASGANVLTF. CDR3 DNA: TGTGCCAGCAGCTTGTCACAGGGTTGGGCCTCTGGGGCCAACGTCCTGACTTTC.

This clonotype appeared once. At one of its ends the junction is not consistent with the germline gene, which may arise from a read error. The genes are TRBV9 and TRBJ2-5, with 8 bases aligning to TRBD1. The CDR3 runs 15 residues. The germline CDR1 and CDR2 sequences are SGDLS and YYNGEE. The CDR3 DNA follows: TGTGCCAGCAGCGTAGATGTCAGGGGGCAAGAGACCCCGTACTTC. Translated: CASSVDVRGQETPYF. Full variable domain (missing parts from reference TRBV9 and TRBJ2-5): DSGVTQTPKHLITATGQRVTLRCSPRSGDLSVYWYQQSLDQGLQFLIQYYNGEERAKGNILERFSAQQFPDLHSELNLSSLELGDSALYFCASSVDVRGQETPYFGPGTRLLVL.

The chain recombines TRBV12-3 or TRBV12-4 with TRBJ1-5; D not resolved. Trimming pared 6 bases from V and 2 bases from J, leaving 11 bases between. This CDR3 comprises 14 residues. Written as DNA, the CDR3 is TGTGCCAGCAGATGGACTAGCGGCAATCAGCCCCAGCATTTT. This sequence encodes CASRWTSGNQPQHF.